This T cell receptor beta chain was recovered during a study of shared clonotypes between healthy human individuals. Study in general: The study used three CD4 naive, three CD4 memory, two CD8 naive and one CD8 memory plate per donor. Findings and limits, study-wide: Compared with clonotypes that all four donors shared, non-shared clonotypes had lower generation probabilities.

The CDR3 totals 15 residues. V was pared by 3 bases and J by 0 bases, with 11 bases between. CDR1 and CDR2 from the germline V gene are MNHEY and SMNVEV (reference sequence). The table came from immunoSEQ multiplex PCR; TCRdb's copy has only in-frame clones and leaves some out. The sample consists of some 2 million clones, approximately 94% of them appearing once. Turning to this clone: The antigen remains undetermined.

Naive CD8 cells lacked CD45RO and underwent positive selection for CCR7, leaving out terminally differentiated effector memory CD45RA+ cells. Sequenced material: naive CD8+ T cells sorted from blood. This sequence joins TRBV27 and TRBJ2-5; D not certain. This receptor was identified in a man between 18 and 35 years old in good health. CDR3 amino acids: CASSFLRPYQETQYF. The CDR3 nucleotides are TGTGCCAGCAGTTTTTTACGGCCGTACCAAGAGACCCAGTACTTC.